The 3 T cell receptor beta chains given below trace back to one sample, sequenced in a study of T cells in Graves' hyperthyroidism and ophthalmopathy. TCR beta CDR3 sequences were amplified from RNA transcripts. HTBI primers drove first-round RT-PCR of the TCR CDR3. TCRdb ran MiXCR on the multiplex PCR reads and lists one entry per CDR3 protein. The table lists 390,000 or so distinct CDR3 sequences, about 15% of them singletons. The specimen was blood. The receptors were gathered from a young man with Graves' ophthalmopathy.

This clonotype was found a few times. The chain recombines TRBV11-2 with TRBJ2-7; D could derive from TRBD1 or TRBD2 (6 bases each). The germline V gene has CDR1 SGHAT and CDR2 FQNNGV. Between the trimmed V and J ends, which lost 2 bases and 3 bases, there was a span of 23 bases. The CDR3 spans 18 residues. This CDR3 is CASSLSWLGGTEGYEQYF. The CDR3 DNA follows: TGTGCCAGCAGCTTAAGCTGGCTAGGGGGGACGGAAGGCTACGAGCAGTACTTC.

This clonotype was seen ten or more times. CDR3 nucleotides: TGTGCCAGCAGGCCCGAGGGGTTTCGCTCCTACAATGAGCAGTTCTTC. This encodes CASRPEGFRSYNEQFF. J is TRBJ2-1 and V is TRBV7-9; possibly TRBD1 or TRBD2 for D (5 bases each). Germline V gene data show CDR1 as SEHNR and CDR2 as FQNEAQ (reference sequence). The V gene lost 6 bases and the J gene lost 0 bases, with 15 bases spanning the gap. This CDR3 spans 16 amino acids.

This clonotype was picked up many times. The V call is TRBV30, the J call TRBJ2-7; 7 bases fit TRBD2. Germline assignment: CDR1 GTSNPN and CDR2 SVGIG (reference sequence). V was pared by 0 bases and J by 2 bases, with 7 bases of the junction left unmatched. The CDR3 has 15 amino acids. DNA of the CDR3: TGTGCCTGGAGTGTTGGGCTAGCGGAAACCTACGAGCAGTACTTC. Its translation: CAWSVGLAETYEQYF.